Shown below are 13 T cell receptor beta chains from a single sample sequenced in a study of PD-1 blockade in classical Hodgkin lymphoma. Brentuximab vedotin exposure varied, and every patient relapsed after autologous stem cell transplantation. Sequenced by immunoSEQ multiplex PCR; TCRdb stores in-frame clones only, minus some. The data hold roughly 140,000 clones, with nearly 80% observed a single time. The source material was peripheral blood mononuclear cells (PBMCs), sampled before the second cycle of nivolumab. These receptors were obtained from a human donor with classical Hodgkin lymphoma.

This clone was recorded only once. The J gene is TRBJ2-5, the V gene TRBV11-2; 9 bases match TRBD2. V gave up 5 bases and J gave up 5 bases; unmatched junction bases: 12. CDR1 is SGHAT and CDR2 is FQNNGV in the germline V gene. The CDR3 runs to 16 residues. The CDR3: CASSGGSTSGRETQYF. The DNA of the CDR3 is TGTGCCAGCAGCGGGGGGTCGACTAGCGGTAGGGAGACCCAGTACTTC.

The chain couples TRBV6-5 to TRBJ1-5; 8 positions match TRBD1. J was trimmed by 10 bases and V by 6 bases; bases with no gene match: 8. This CDR3 has 13 amino acids. Germline V gene sequence: CDR1 MNHEY, CDR2 SVGAGI. As DNA, the CDR3 is TGTGCCAGCAGATCGACAGGGGCGGAACCCCAGCATTTT. It translates to CASRSTGAEPQHF.

This clone was seen only once. The chain recombines TRBV6-5 with TRBJ1-3, with TRBD1 matching over 8 bases. With 3 bases clipped from V and 3 bases from J, the junction kept 7 bases outside the gene matches. CDR3 size: 16 residues. Germline CDR1 MNHEY, CDR2 SVGAGI. In DNA form, the CDR3 reads TGTGCCAGCAGTTATCCCGGGACAGGCCTTGGAAACACCATATATTTT. It yields the protein CASSYPGTGLGNTIYF.

The J gene is TRBJ2-1, the V gene TRBV29-1; the D gene could be TRBD1 or TRBD2 (5 bases each). V was shortened by 8 bases and J by 4 bases, with 15 bases between the two germline ends. Germline CDR1 reads SQVTM; CDR2 reads ANQGSEA. This CDR3 comprises 13 residues. In nucleotides, the CDR3 is TGCAGCCATCGTCCTGGGGGTTACAATGAGCAGTTCTTC. Translation: CSHRPGGYNEQFF.

The gene calls are TRBV5-4 and TRBJ2-5; D may correspond to TRBD1 or TRBD2 (6 bases each). Germline lookup yields CDR1 SGHNT and CDR2 YYREEE (reference sequence). The CDR3 length is 14 residues. V lost 1 base and J 5 bases, leaving 12 bases between the germline ends. CDR3 amino acids: CASSLSRGGETQYF. CDR3 nucleotides: TGTGCCAGCAGCTTGTCCAGGGGAGGTGAGACCCAGTACTTC.

The rearrangement joins TRBV28 to TRBJ1-6; perhaps TRBD1 as D (6 bases). This CDR3 has 15 amino acids. Trimming stripped 7 bases from V and 1 base from J, with 11 bases between. Germline V lookup: CDR1 MDHEN, CDR2 SYDVKM. The CDR3 DNA is TGTGCCAGCAACGCGGACAGTTCCTATAATTCACCCCTCCACTTT. It codes for CASNADSSYNSPLHF.

V usage is TRBV2 and J usage is TRBJ2-5, with D perhaps matching TRBD1 (6 bases). Per germline, CDR1 SNHLY and CDR2 FYNNEI. V lost 6 bases to trimming and J lost 4 bases, with 12 bases between them. The CDR3 sequence is 13 residues long. CDR3 loop: CASRGEQGETQYF. Here the CDR3 DNA reads TGTGCCAGCAGGGGGGAACAGGGAGAGACCCAGTACTTC.

The chain couples TRBV6-5 to TRBJ2-7; the D is unclear. Trimming took 5 bases from V and 10 from J, leaving 3 bases between them. Germline V gene sequence: CDR1 MNHEY, CDR2 SVGAGI. The CDR3 consists of 8 residues. In nucleotides, the CDR3 is TGTGCCAGCAGTGCCCAGTACTTC. It specifies CASSAQYF.

By share, this clone counts as medium-sized. The chain is built from TRBV4-3 and TRBJ1-2; unclear D gene. Deletions cut 0 bases from V and 4 bases from J, with 18 bases between. The CDR3 consists of 17 residues. Germline CDR1 reads LGHNA; CDR2 reads YSLEER. The CDR3 spells CASSQELSTIISYGYTF. CDR3 nucleotide sequence: TGCGCCAGCAGCCAAGAATTGAGCACTATAATAAGCTATGGCTACACCTTC.

The V call is TRBV6-5, the J call TRBJ1-6; unclear D gene. Looked up from germline, CDR1 is MNHEY and CDR2 is SVGAGI. This CDR3 is built from 14 residues. Trimming removed 5 bases from V and 9 bases from J, with 14 bases in between. The CDR3 DNA is TGTGCCAGCAGTCCTCCCAGGTTAGGTTCACCCCTCCACTTT. This translates into CASSPPRLGSPLHF.

The J gene is TRBJ2-7, the V gene TRBV6-5; 10 bases agree with TRBD1. CDR1 and CDR2 (germline): MNHEY, SVGAGI. V lost 0 bases and J lost 2; bases outside the gene matches: 1. The CDR3 runs to 15 residues. The CDR3 is CASSYSGQGAYEQYF. The CDR3 nucleotides are TGTGCCAGCAGTTACTCAGGACAGGGGGCCTACGAGCAGTACTTC.

The chain uses TRBV4-1 and TRBJ2-4; D unclear. The CDR3 is made up of 13 amino acids. The germline V and J ends were trimmed by 0 bases and 7 bases, with 7 bases remaining between them. CDR1 is MGHRA and CDR2 is YSYEKL in the germline V gene. DNA for the CDR3: TGCGCCAGCAGCCAAGAGAACTATAACATTCAGTACTTC. It specifies CASSQENYNIQYF.

The chain combines TRBV7-9 with TRBJ2-1, with 7 bases matching TRBD2. There are 15 residues in the CDR3. With 8 bases clipped from V and 3 bases from J, the junction kept 10 bases outside the gene matches. Germline lookup yields CDR1 SEHNR and CDR2 FQNEAQ (reference sequence). The CDR3 DNA reads as TGTGCCAGCGGCCATACCTCTAGCGGCTACAATGAGCAGTTCTTC. Translated: CASGHTSSGYNEQFF.